This T cell receptor beta chain stems from a study of blood T cell repertoires in COVID-19. This CDR3 is built from 17 residues. The germline CDR1 and CDR2 sequences are SGHVS and FQNEAQ. Trimming at V came to 2 bases and at J to 5 bases, leaving 12 bases not matched to a gene. Method: immunoSEQ multiplex PCR; TCRdb's copy keeps in-frame clones and lacks some. The data hold around 200,000 clones, with about four fifths observed a single time. Sequences were obtained from peripheral blood. The J gene is TRBJ1-2, the V gene TRBV7-8; 9 nucleotides line up with TRBD1. This sequence was found in a human donor in a cohort sampled during active COVID-19. DNA for the CDR3: TGTGCCAGCAGCTTATTCTCCGACAGGGGGAAAGGATATGGCTACACCTTC. This translates into CASSLFSDRGKGYGYTF. Combining the CDR3 with reference TRBV7-8 and TRBJ1-2 gives the whole variable domain GAGVSQSPRYKVAKRGQDVALRCDPISGHVSLFWYQQALGQGPEFLTYFQNEAQLDKSGLPSDRFFAERPEGSVSTLKIQRTQQEDSAVYLCASSLFSDRGKGYGYTFGSGTRLTVV.